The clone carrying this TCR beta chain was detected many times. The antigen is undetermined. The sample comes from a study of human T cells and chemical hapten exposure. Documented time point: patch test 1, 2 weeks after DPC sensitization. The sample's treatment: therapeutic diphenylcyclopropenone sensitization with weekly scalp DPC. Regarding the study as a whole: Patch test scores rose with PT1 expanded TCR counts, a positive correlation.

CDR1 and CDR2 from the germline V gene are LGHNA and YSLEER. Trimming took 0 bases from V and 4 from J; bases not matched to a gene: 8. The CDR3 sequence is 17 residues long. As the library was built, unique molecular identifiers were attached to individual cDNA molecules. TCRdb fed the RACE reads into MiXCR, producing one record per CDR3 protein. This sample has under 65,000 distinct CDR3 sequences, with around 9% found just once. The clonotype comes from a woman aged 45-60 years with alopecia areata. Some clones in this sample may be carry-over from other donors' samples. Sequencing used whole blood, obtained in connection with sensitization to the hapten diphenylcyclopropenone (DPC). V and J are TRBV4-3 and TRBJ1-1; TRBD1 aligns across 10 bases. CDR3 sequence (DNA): TGCGCCAGCAGCCAAGATCTCCGGGACAGGGGAGGCACTGAAGCTTTCTTT. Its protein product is CASSQDLRDRGGTEAFF.